This T cell receptor beta chain was sequenced in a study of sequential checkpoint blockade in melanoma. Looked up from germline, CDR1 is MNHEY and CDR2 is SMNVEV (reference sequence). This CDR3 contains 20 residues. Trimming took 3 bases from V and 3 from J; bases not matched to a gene: 10. Treatment noted: randomized to nivolumab then ipilimumab (arm A) or the reverse (arm B). This clone was seen a handful of times. TCRdb's table, derived via immunoSEQ multiplex PCR, lists solely in-frame clones and lacks some. This sample has 5,100 or so clones, with around 27% found just once. The TCR originated in a human donor with melanoma. The chain couples TRBV27 to TRBJ2-2, with 16 bases matching TRBD2. This material consisted of tumor tissue (inferred from file names), taken from a patient given nivolumab and ipilimumab in sequence. CDR3 sequence: CASSFGGLAGGGWDTGELFF. CDR3 nucleotides: TGTGCCAGCAGTTTCGGGGGACTAGCGGGAGGGGGTTGGGACACCGGGGAGCTGTTTTTT.